Below are 5 T cell receptor beta chains sequenced from a single sample in a study of response to subunit inactivated influenza vaccine. TCRdb reprocessed the RT-PCR reads via MiXCR and lists one record per CDR3 protein. The table has more than 700,000 distinct CDR3 sequences, 20% to 25% seen once. The sample consisted of PBMCs from blood, taken roughly 5 days after vaccination. Every receptor here comes from a middle-aged man who received an inactivated influenza vaccine.

The table lists this clonotype with a few counts. The gene calls are TRBV7-6 and TRBJ1-3; no clear D gene. With 2 bases removed from V and 2 bases from J, the gap between germline ends came to 10 bases. Germline values: CDR1 SGHVS, CDR2 FNYEAQ. This CDR3 region has 15 residues. Written as DNA, the CDR3 is TGTGCCAGCAGCTTAAGTAAGGGCGCTGGAAACACCATATATTTT. Translated, it gives CASSLSKGAGNTIYF.

This chain connects TRBV7-9 to TRBJ2-3; 9 nucleotides match TRBD1. Germline V gene data show CDR1 as SEHNR and CDR2 as FQNEAQ (reference sequence). V lost 5 bases, J lost 1 base, and 1 base stayed unmatched. CDR3 length: 14 amino acids. The CDR3 nucleotides read TGTGCCAGCAGCGGGACAGGGCGCACAGATACGCAGTATTTT. This encodes CASSGTGRTDTQYF.

CDR3 bases: TGTGCCAGCAGCCACGGGCCTAGCGGGGACGAGCAGTACTTC. Encoded protein: CASSHGPSGDEQYF. The chain links TRBV27 to TRBJ2-7; TRBD2 matches 9 bases. With V trimmed by 6 bases and J by 5 bases, 8 bases remained unmatched. Germline CDR1 is MNHEY and CDR2 is SMNVEV (reference sequence). The CDR3 is 14 amino acids.

This clonotype has a single count. This chain joins TRBV5-1 and TRBJ2-5; D may correspond to TRBD1 or TRBD2 (5 bases each). The CDR3 runs to 14 residues. Between the trimmed V and J ends, which lost 8 bases and 5 bases, there was a span of 19 bases. Germline-derived CDR1 and CDR2 are SGHRS and YFSETQ. CDR3 sequence: CASTTGTALETQYF. CDR3 nucleotides: TGCGCCAGTACCACCGGGACGGCTCTGGAGACCCAGTACTTC.

This clonotype was observed a handful of times. The chain recombines TRBV19 with TRBJ2-7, with D possibly being TRBD1 (6 bases). Germline loops: CDR1 LNHDA, CDR2 SQIVND (reference sequence). The CDR3 is 14 residues long. V lost 4 bases and J 2 bases, leaving 12 bases between the germline ends. CDR3 residues: CASSTTWTAYEQYF. The CDR3 DNA sequence: TGTGCCAGTAGTACAACTTGGACAGCCTACGAGCAGTACTTC.